What follows is one TCR beta chain and its context. Its antigen is not identified. The data stem from a study of shared clonotypes between healthy human individuals. Study findings and constraints: Generally, naive subsets (rather than memory subsets) showed larger estimated richness. Sampling covered nothing but blood. Tissue TCR repertoires likely differ from those found in blood.

Caucasian adults living in Nashville, Tennessee, provided all samples. Sorted-subset replicate PCRs used around 0.2 ug DNA, around 27,000 T cell genomes. The method was immunoSEQ multiplex PCR; TCRdb's version includes in-frame clones alone and lacks a portion of them. The table has more than 150,000 clones, approximately 95% seen once; the top ten hold 0.065% to 0.07%. V lost 1 base, J lost 10 bases, and 19 bases stayed unmatched. The CDR3 covers 17 residues. Germline V CDR1 and CDR2: SGHVS, FNYEAQ. The sample was naive CD4+ T cells sorted from blood. Subset here: CD45RA+ positively selected. The TCR originated in a woman in her 30s in good health. This sequence joins TRBV7-6 and TRBJ2-7, with 7 positions matching TRBD2. The CDR3 coding sequence is TGTGCCAGCAGCTTAGAAGGGTTGGGAGGGCCTAGCGGTCGACAGTACTTC. Protein product: CASSLEGLGGPSGRQYF.